These 26 T cell receptor beta chains originate from one sample sequenced in a study of identical twins (dated by TCRdb to about 2016). Receptor libraries were prepared by 5' RACE. Instrument on record: Illumina HiSeq 2000. The public reads were run again by TCRdb, first through fastp at Q25 and then through MiXCR, and only productive beta chains were kept. CDR3 protein sequences are deduplicated, and each keeps its most common genes and DNA. This sample has roughly 250,000 distinct CDR3 sequences in its table, and about 7.5% of those were observed once. Clones ranked in the top ten supply over 5% of the sample. The same specimen was also included in a second study, on yellow fever vaccine responses in identical twins.

Sequenced input: CD8+ T cells sorted from blood. These receptors all come from a woman younger than 35 in good health.

V usage is TRBV28 and J usage is TRBJ2-1; a possible D gene is TRBD2 (5 bases). The CDR3 runs 12 residues. Trimming took 3 bases from V and 9 from J, leaving 9 bases between them. Germline assignment: CDR1 MDHEN and CDR2 SYDVKM. CDR3: CASSLGRGEQFF. CDR3 DNA sequence: TGTGCCAGCAGTTTGGGCCGGGGTGAGCAGTTCTTC.

This clonotype was detected many times. The CDR3 here is CASSQSRGYEYNEQFF. CDR3 DNA: TGTGCCAGCAGCCAAAGTAGGGGGTACGAGTACAATGAGCAGTTCTTC. This chain connects TRBV7-9 to TRBJ2-1; TRBD1 might be the D (6 bases). Looked up from germline, CDR1 is SEHNR and CDR2 is FQNEAQ (reference sequence). The V end lost 5 bases, the J end lost 4 bases, and 18 bases lay between the germline ends. The CDR3 contains 16 residues.

This clonotype was counted at least ten times. This sequence joins TRBV29-1 and TRBJ1-1; 8 bases are shared with TRBD1. J gave up 4 bases and V 8 bases, and 9 bases lay outside the gene matches. This CDR3 spans 13 amino acids. The germline V gene encodes CDR1 SQVTM and CDR2 ANQGSEA. DNA for the CDR3: TGCAGCACCCGGACAGGGCCTGGCACTGAAGCTTTCTTT. This gives the protein CSTRTGPGTEAFF.

V usage is TRBV27 and J usage is TRBJ2-7; perhaps TRBD1 as D (6 bases). Germline V CDR1 and CDR2: MNHEY, SMNVEV (reference sequence). Deletions cut 5 bases from V and 4 bases from J, with 24 bases between. The CDR3 contains 17 residues. CDR3 bases: TGTGCCAGCAGTCCCGGACAGACTAACGAACCTCGGTACGAGCAGTACGTC. Encoded protein: CASSPGQTNEPRYEQYV.

This chain links TRBV15 with TRBJ2-1, with 7 bases identical to TRBD2. V dropped 5 bases and J dropped 6; count of bases not matched to a gene: 13. There are 16 residues in the CDR3. Germline values: CDR1 LNHNV, CDR2 YYDKDF (reference sequence). CDR3 sequence: CATSAYTGTKSNEQFF. In DNA form, the CDR3 reads TGTGCCACCAGCGCCTACACCGGGACTAAAAGCAATGAGCAGTTCTTC.

This rearrangement joins TRBV28 to TRBJ1-5; D is unresolved. The CDR3 length is 14 residues. Germline assignment: CDR1 MDHEN and CDR2 SYDVKM. Trimming shortened V by 3 bases and J by 4 bases, and 10 bases separated the two germline ends. The CDR3 loop is CASSFLLGNQPQHF. CDR3 bases: TGTGCCAGCAGTTTTCTTTTGGGGAATCAGCCCCAGCATTTT.

This clonotype was detected only a few times. The CDR3, as DNA: TGTGCCAGCAGTTCTCTGGGACTAGCGGGGGGGTATGATGAGCAGTACGTC. Protein sequence: CASSSLGLAGGYDEQYV. J is TRBJ2-7 and V is TRBV6-5, with 16 bases fitting TRBD2. V trimming: 4 bases; J trimming: 7 bases; junction bases outside the gene matches: 10. The germline V gene encodes CDR1 MNHEY and CDR2 SVGAGI. The CDR3 consists of 17 residues.

This chain connects TRBV7-6 to TRBJ2-2; 7 positions match TRBD2. The CDR3 has 16 amino acids. CDR1 is SGHVS, CDR2 FNYEAQ, per germline. V gave up 4 bases and J gave up 2 bases; unmatched junction bases: 7. CDR3 region: CASSSRLAGNTGELFF. The CDR3 region has the DNA TGTGCCAGCAGCTCTAGACTAGCAGGAAACACCGGGGAGCTGTTTTTT. The whole variable domain, filled in from reference TRBV7-6 and TRBJ2-2, reads GAGVSQSPRYKVTKRGQDVALRCDPISGHVSLYWYRQALGQGPEFLTYFNYEAQQDKSGLPNDRFSAERPEGSISTLTIQRTEQRDSAMYRCASSSRLAGNTGELFFGEGSRLTVL.

The sample holds a few counts of this clonotype. The V gene is TRBV12-3 or TRBV12-4, the J gene TRBJ2-5; D is possibly TRBD1 (6 bases). The germline V and J ends were trimmed by 6 bases and 7 bases, with 15 bases remaining between them. The CDR3 runs to 13 residues. The CDR3, as DNA: TGTGCCAGCAGCAGGGACATCCGGGGGACCCAGTACTTC. It translates to CASSRDIRGTQYF.

This clonotype was detected ten times or more. The V and J genes are TRBV28 and TRBJ2-7; D could derive from TRBD1 or TRBD2 (5 bases each). Per germline, CDR1 MDHEN and CDR2 SYDVKM. V lost 2 bases, J lost 3 bases, and 14 bases lay in between. This CDR3 is 15 amino acids long. CDR3: CASSLLGETDYEQYF. In DNA form, the CDR3 reads TGTGCCAGCAGTTTACTAGGGGAGACAGACTACGAGCAGTACTTC.

Many counts were recorded for this clonotype. The chain links TRBV7-9 to TRBJ2-3; D is unclear. V was shortened by 5 bases and J by 6 bases, with 9 bases between the two germline ends. Germline CDR1 SEHNR, CDR2 FQNEAQ (reference sequence). This CDR3 spans 12 amino acids. The CDR3 region is CASSPAWDTQYF. As DNA, the CDR3 is TGTGCCAGCAGCCCAGCCTGGGATACGCAGTATTTT. Using reference TRBV7-9 and TRBJ2-3 for the parts outside the CDR3, the full variable domain is DTGVSQNPRHKITKRGQNVTFRCDPISEHNRLYWYRQTLGQGPEFLTYFQNEAQLEKSRLLSDRFSAERPKGSFSTLEIQRTEQGDSAMYLCASSPAWDTQYFGPGTRLTVL.

This clonotype was seen at least ten times. The chain uses TRBV29-1 and TRBJ1-2; perhaps TRBD1 as D (6 bases). This CDR3 comprises 15 residues. Trimming removed 3 bases at V and 4 bases at J, with 18 bases between. From germline, CDR1 is SQVTM and CDR2 ANQGSEA. CDR3 region: CSVDRGGEHVYGYTF. CDR3 sequence (DNA): TGCAGCGTTGACCGAGGGGGAGAACACGTCTATGGCTACACCTTC.

This clonotype was observed a handful of times. The chain employs TRBV7-9 and TRBJ2-7; a weak D match, TRBD2 (6 bases). Germline CDR1 reads SEHNR; CDR2 reads FQNEAQ (reference sequence). The CDR3 totals 16 residues. Trimming left V 5 bases short and J 3 bases short, with 20 bases between. The CDR3 DNA sequence: TGTGCCAGCAGCCCTAGCGCCGGGAGTGGGATCTACGAGCAGTACTTC. Amino acid sequence: CASSPSAGSGIYEQYF.

This clonotype was picked up a small number of times. V and J are TRBV13 and TRBJ1-1; D ambiguous. Deletions cut 1 base from V and 3 bases from J, with 6 bases between. Germline V lookup: CDR1 PRHDT, CDR2 FYEKMQ (reference sequence). This CDR3 is 13 amino acids long. The CDR3 protein is CASSLALDTEAFF. The CDR3 region has the DNA TGTGCCAGCAGCTTAGCCTTGGACACTGAAGCTTTCTTT.

There are many counts of this clonotype. CDR3 nucleotide sequence: TGCAGTGCTAGAGATCAAGCCGGGACTAGCGGGGACGTCGGGGAGCTGTTTTTT. It codes for CSARDQAGTSGDVGELFF. The V and J genes are TRBV20-1 and TRBJ2-2, with TRBD2 identical over 13 bases. This CDR3 is built from 18 residues. Per germline, CDR1 DFQATT and CDR2 SNEGSKA (reference sequence). The J segment lost 7 bases and the V segment lost 0 bases, leaving 11 bases of the junction unmatched.

There are a few counts of this clonotype. V usage is TRBV27 and J usage is TRBJ2-7; TRBD2 aligns across 7 bases. The CDR3 is 15 residues long. Unmatched junction bases numbered 9, after V lost 5 bases and J lost 2 bases. Germline-derived CDR1 and CDR2 are MNHEY and SMNVEV (reference sequence). This chain's CDR3 is CASSPGSGPTYEQYV. The DNA of the CDR3 is TGTGCCAGCAGTCCCGGTAGCGGGCCTACCTACGAGCAGTACGTC.

This clonotype was seen only a few times. The chain uses TRBV20-1 and TRBJ2-1, with TRBD2 matching 8 bases. V lost 5 bases and J lost 4; bases outside the gene matches: 16. Germline V gene lookup returns CDR1 DFQATT and CDR2 SNEGSKA (reference sequence). The CDR3 totals 17 residues. DNA for the CDR3: TGCAGTGCTGCGGAGATGGGACTAGAGCAAAGGTACAATGAGCAGTTCTTC. Translating gives CSAAEMGLEQRYNEQFF.

The rearrangement uses TRBV7-9 and TRBJ2-4; 11 bases are a match to TRBD1. V lost 4 bases, J lost 4 bases, and 9 bases stayed unmatched. The CDR3 loop spans 17 amino acids. Germline loops: CDR1 SEHNR, CDR2 FQNEAQ (reference sequence). CDR3 sequence: CASSSATRDRGKNIQYF. The CDR3, as DNA: TGTGCCAGCAGCTCTGCAACCCGGGACAGGGGGAAAAACATTCAGTACTTC.

This clonotype has a handful of counts. V gene TRBV29-1 combines with J gene TRBJ2-1; tentatively, D is TRBD2 (7 bases). CDR3 size: 16 residues. Deletions cut 1 base from V and 4 bases from J, with 17 bases between. The germline CDR1 and CDR2 sequences are SQVTM and ANQGSEA. CDR3 loop: CSVEGGGDAVYNEQFF. The CDR3 DNA reads TGCAGCGTTGAAGGCGGGGGCGACGCTGTTTACAATGAGCAGTTCTTC.

This clonotype was observed many times. The gene calls are TRBV28 and TRBJ2-1; 9 positions agree with TRBD2. CDR3 length: 14 residues. Germline V gives CDR1 MDHEN, CDR2 SYDVKM. Losses at the gene ends were 4 bases for V and 9 bases for J; bases not matched to a gene: 7. The CDR3 region is CASSSGLAYSEQFF. The CDR3, as DNA: TGTGCCAGCAGTTCGGGACTAGCATATAGTGAGCAGTTCTTC.

This chain links TRBV6-5 with TRBJ2-2; a possible D gene is TRBD1 (6 bases). CDR1 is MNHEY and CDR2 is SVGAGI in the germline V gene. The CDR3 spans 14 residues. V lost 4 bases to trimming and J lost 9 bases, with 15 bases between them. CDR3 region: CASSLKIQGWELFF. The CDR3 DNA follows: TGTGCCAGCAGTTTAAAGATACAGGGTTGGGAGCTGTTTTTT.

This clonotype has a count of ten or more. This chain connects TRBV12-3 or TRBV12-4 to TRBJ2-3; TRBD2 matches at 8 bases. V shed 5 bases and J 1 base; nucleotides not matched to a gene: 8. The CDR3 contains 16 residues. CDR3: CASSGPGGAGTDTQYF. In nucleotides, the CDR3 is TGTGCCAGCAGTGGTCCCGGGGGGGCGGGCACAGATACGCAGTATTTT.

CDR3 amino acids: CASSRRRGSYNEQFF. Written as DNA, the CDR3 is TGTGCCAGCAGCCGCAGAAGGGGCTCCTACAATGAGCAGTTCTTC. V gene TRBV3-1 combines with J gene TRBJ2-1; the D gene is possibly TRBD1 (5 bases). CDR1 LGHDT and CDR2 YNNKEL come from the germline V gene (reference sequence). V was pared by 4 bases and J by 0 bases, with 10 bases between. The CDR3 loop spans 15 amino acids.

At least ten counts were recorded for this clonotype. This sequence joins TRBV29-1 and TRBJ2-1, with 7 bases that match TRBD1. The junction had 8 bases not matched to a gene; V was cut back by 5 bases and J by 4 bases. The CDR3 loop spans 14 amino acids. From germline, CDR1 is SQVTM and CDR2 ANQGSEA. CDR3 in amino acids: CSVPDREPYNEQFF. CDR3 in DNA: TGCAGCGTTCCCGACAGGGAACCTTACAATGAGCAGTTCTTC.

In its sample, this clonotype was seen many times. The rearrangement links TRBV14 to TRBJ2-2; D gene ambiguous. Trimming cost V 4 bases and J 1 base, with 4 bases left between them. This CDR3 has 13 residues. Germline V lookup: CDR1 SGHDN, CDR2 FVKESK. The CDR3 is CASSPLNTGELFF. The CDR3 DNA follows: TGTGCCAGCAGCCCCTTGAACACCGGGGAGCTGTTTTTT.

V is TRBV28 and J is TRBJ2-3; possible D gene TRBD2, 5 bases. This CDR3 is built from 14 residues. Germline CDR1 and CDR2: MDHEN and SYDVKM. V lost 5 bases, J lost 2 bases, and 11 bases lay in between. The CDR3 DNA follows: TGTGCCAGCAGTCAGGACTGGAACACAGATACGCAGTATTTT. Its protein product is CASSQDWNTDTQYF.